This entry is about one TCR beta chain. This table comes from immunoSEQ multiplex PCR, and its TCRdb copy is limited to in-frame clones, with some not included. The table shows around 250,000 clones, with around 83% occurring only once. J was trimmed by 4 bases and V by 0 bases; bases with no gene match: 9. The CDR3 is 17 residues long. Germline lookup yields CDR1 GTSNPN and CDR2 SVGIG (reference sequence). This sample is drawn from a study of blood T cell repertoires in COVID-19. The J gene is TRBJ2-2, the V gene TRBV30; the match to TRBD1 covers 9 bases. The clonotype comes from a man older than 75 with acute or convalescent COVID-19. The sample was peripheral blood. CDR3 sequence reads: CAWSVPGQGFRTGELFF. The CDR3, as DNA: TGTGCCTGGAGTGTACCAGGACAGGGGTTTCGCACCGGGGAGCTGTTTTTT. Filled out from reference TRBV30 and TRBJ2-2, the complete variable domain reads SQTIHQWPATLVQPVGSPLSLECTVEGTSNPNLYWYRQAAGRGLQLLFYSVGIGQISSEVPQNLSASRPQDRQFILSSKKLLLSDSGFYLCAWSVPGQGFRTGELFFGEGSRLTVL.